The clone carrying this T cell receptor beta chain was seen repeatedly, ten times or more. The antigen remains unidentified. The library had UMIs added by 3' ligation of an oligonucleotide to TCR cDNA. Whole-blood samples were more than 2 ml of peripheral blood from healthy adult volunteers. Germline assignment: CDR1 SQVTM and CDR2 ANQGSEA. There are 12 residues in the CDR3. Trimming took off 6 bases at V and 7 bases at J, with 15 bases between the two ends. These data originate in a study of naive and memory T cell subsets. General study findings and limits: Potentially, T cell activation and differentiation skew this RNA-based measurement.

Four PCR rounds used nested alpha and beta constant region primers plus the SP2 primer. TCRdb redid the calling of the 5' RACE reads with MiXCR, one entry per CDR3 protein. The sample lists some 60,000 distinct CDR3 sequences; 6% to 8.5% were seen once. This chain uses TRBV29-1 with TRBJ1-1; maybe TRBD1 (5 bases). This receptor was identified in a female donor in good health. DNA of the CDR3: TGCAGCGTCTCGGGGCAGTGGGTTGAAGCTTTCTTT. Protein sequence: CSVSGQWVEAFF.